The next 24 T cell receptor beta chains were all read from a single sample in a study of T cells in Graves' hyperthyroidism and ophthalmopathy (dated by TCRdb to 2018 to 2020). The library was built by means of multiplex PCR. The run used an Illumina HiSeq 2000. The TCR beta CDR3 regions were amplified from RNA transcripts. The TCR CDR3 was subjected to a first round of RT-PCR using the HTBI primer set and the Qiagen OneStep RT-PCR kit. The public reads were reprocessed in TCRdb via fastp at Q25 and MiXCR, keeping in-frame beta chains. Every CDR3 protein is listed once, alongside the most common genes and DNA of its rows. The sample records around 620,000 distinct CDR3 sequences, roughly 50% of which are singletons. Around 20% of the sample is taken by the ten largest. The sequencing sample was made of peripheral blood or thyroid tissue (not recorded which). Receptors originate from an adult woman with Graves' disease, either hyperthyroidism or ophthalmopathy (not recorded which).

This sequence joins TRBV7-9 and TRBJ2-7; TRBD2 matches at 7 bases. With V trimmed by 5 bases and J by 5 bases, 15 bases remained unmatched. The CDR3 spans 16 residues. Germline loops: CDR1 SEHNR, CDR2 FQNEAQ (reference sequence). As DNA, the CDR3 is TGTGCCAGCAGCGTACAAGAAAGGGAGGGTCTTAACGAGCAGTACTTC. This sequence encodes CASSVQEREGLNEQYF.

This chain links TRBV5-4 with TRBJ1-2; tentative D call: TRBD1 (6 bases). V was pared by 0 bases and J by 4 bases, with 10 bases between. This CDR3 region has 14 residues. The germline V gene encodes CDR1 SGHNT and CDR2 YYREEE (reference sequence). The CDR3 is CASSLDRAVYGYTF. The DNA for the CDR3 is TGTGCCAGCAGCTTGGACAGGGCTGTCTATGGCTACACCTTC.

The table lists this clonotype with many counts. The genes are TRBV5-1 and TRBJ2-5; D not resolved. There are 14 residues in the CDR3. CDR1 is SGHRS, CDR2 YFSETQ, per germline. V dropped 0 bases and J dropped 6 bases, with 12 bases sitting between them. CDR3 sequence (DNA): TGCGCCAGCAGCTTGGAGGGCAGGCGGCAGACCCAGTACTTC. The encoded protein is CASSLEGRRQTQYF.

This clonotype was seen ten or more times. The chain carries TRBV20-1 and TRBJ2-7; 7 nucleotides align to TRBD1. The CDR3 runs to 13 residues. With 4 bases clipped from V and 6 bases from J, the junction kept 9 bases outside the gene matches. Germline loops: CDR1 DFQATT, CDR2 SNEGSKA (reference sequence). The CDR3, as DNA: TGCAGTGCTATCTCTAGGGGGCATGGCGAGCAGTACTTC. It is translated as CSAISRGHGEQYF.

The chain links TRBV10-3 to TRBJ1-1; 7 nucleotides align to TRBD1. The junction had 15 bases not matched to a gene; V was cut back by 4 bases and J by 7 bases. The CDR3 runs 16 residues. Germline values: CDR1 ENHRY, CDR2 SYGVKD. CDR3 nucleotide sequence: TGTGCCATCAGTGCGGGCGTGGCAGGGGGAATTGGTGAAGCTTTCTTT. Its translation is CAISAGVAGGIGEAFF.

The rearrangement joins TRBV7-9 to TRBJ2-7; TRBD1 is a possible D gene (6 bases). Germline-derived CDR1 and CDR2 are SEHNR and FQNEAQ (reference sequence). The V gene lost 1 base and the J gene lost 5 bases, with 9 bases spanning the gap. CDR3 length: 13 amino acids. The CDR3 sequence is CASSLDRDNEQYF. In DNA form, the CDR3 reads TGTGCCAGCAGCTTAGACAGGGACAACGAGCAGTACTTC.

This clonotype was seen just once. The chain combines TRBV29-1 with TRBJ2-7; 10 nucleotides match TRBD1. There are 17 residues in the CDR3. Germline V CDR1 and CDR2: SQVTM, ANQGSEA. The trim removed 3 bases at V and 2 bases at J, leaving 13 bases unmatched. The CDR3, as DNA: TGCAGCGTTGACGTTGGAGGGCCGGGACAGGGGACCTACGAGCAGTACTTC. It is translated as CSVDVGGPGQGTYEQYF.

The V and J genes are TRBV20-1 and TRBJ2-5; 8 bases are a match to TRBD1. CDR1 DFQATT and CDR2 SNEGSKA come from the germline V gene (reference sequence). This CDR3 has 10 residues. J gave up 11 bases and V 5 bases, and 4 bases lay outside the gene matches. The CDR3 spells CSARTGNQYF. DNA of the CDR3: TGCAGTGCTCGGACAGGGAATCAGTACTTC.

Note on this clonotype: One junction end disagrees with the germline gene, perhaps due to a read error. The J gene is TRBJ1-6, the V gene TRBV10-3; 8 bases agree with TRBD1. This CDR3 has 13 residues. Germline lookup yields CDR1 ENHRY and CDR2 SYGVKD. The CDR3 DNA reads TGTGCCAGCAGTTTTGCAGGGGGCTCACCCCTCCACTTT. This sequence encodes CASSFAGGSPLHF.

In this sample, this clonotype turned up many times. The chain carries TRBV4-1 and TRBJ1-3, with a possible D match to TRBD1 (5 bases). The germline V and J ends were trimmed by 3 bases and 7 bases, with 19 bases remaining between them. The germline V gene encodes CDR1 MGHRA and CDR2 YSYEKL. The length of the CDR3 is 16 residues. CDR3 coding DNA: TGCGCCAGCAGCCAGGGGGGGATTGGCCGAGGGAACACCATATATTTT. Translating it yields CASSQGGIGRGNTIYF.

The rearrangement joins TRBV20-1 to TRBJ2-5; D gene unclear. Trimming stripped 6 bases from V and 2 bases from J, with 13 bases between. CDR1 is DFQATT and CDR2 is SNEGSKA in the germline V gene (reference sequence). This CDR3 is 13 amino acids long. CDR3 sequence: CSAPTSSQETQYF. The CDR3 DNA reads as TGCAGTGCCCCGACCTCGTCTCAAGAGACCCAGTACTTC.

The genes are TRBV20-1 and TRBJ1-2; D is unclear. The germline V and J ends were trimmed by 6 bases and 12 bases, with 14 bases remaining between them. The CDR3 sequence is 10 residues long. Per the germline V gene, CDR1 is DFQATT and CDR2 is SNEGSKA (reference sequence). This CDR3 reads CSADTRNHTF. In DNA form, the CDR3 reads TGCAGTGCCGACACCAGGAATCACACCTTC.

Many counts were recorded for this clonotype. This chain links TRBV4-2 with TRBJ1-4; 7 bases fit TRBD1. The CDR3 spans 14 residues. The junction had 3 bases not matched to a gene; V was cut back by 3 bases and J by 5 bases. Looked up from germline, CDR1 is LGHNA and CDR2 is YNFKEQ. CDR3 amino acids: CASSQDRTNEKLFF. In nucleotides, the CDR3 is TGTGCCAGCAGCCAGGACAGGACCAATGAAAAACTGTTTTTT.

This clonotype came up many times. This sequence joins TRBV6-5 and TRBJ1-6; 9 positions match TRBD1. The CDR3 is 14 residues long. J gave up 8 bases and V 4 bases, and 3 bases lay outside the gene matches. The V gene's germline CDR1 is MNHEY and CDR2 SVGAGI. The DNA of the CDR3 is TGTGCCAGCAGTTCATGGACAGGGGATTCACCCCTCCACTTT. It yields the protein CASSSWTGDSPLHF.

This clonotype showed up many times. The chain links TRBV5-1 to TRBJ2-2; D might be TRBD2 (5 bases). This CDR3 is 15 amino acids long. The germline V and J ends were trimmed by 5 bases and 0 bases, with 11 bases remaining between them. Germline assignment: CDR1 SGHRS and CDR2 YFSETQ. The CDR3 region has the DNA TGCGCCAGCAGACCGGACGGGGCGAACACCGGGGAGCTGTTTTTT. Translation gives CASRPDGANTGELFF. Combining the CDR3 with reference TRBV5-1 and TRBJ2-2 gives the whole variable domain KAGVTQTPRYLIKTRGQQVTLSCSPISGHRSVSWYQQTPGQGLQFLFEYFSETQRNKGNFPGRFSGRQFSNSRSEMNVSTLELGDSALYLCASRPDGANTGELFFGEGSRLTVL.

The rearrangement joins TRBV29-1 to TRBJ1-1; D gene uncertain. V shed 7 bases and J shed 6 bases, with 18 bases lying between them. The CDR3 consists of 13 residues. Germline V gene data show CDR1 as SQVTM and CDR2 as ANQGSEA. The CDR3 nucleotides read TGCAGCGCCGAGAGACCCTCGAGGGCTGAAGCTTTCTTT. Its protein product is CSAERPSRAEAFF.

CDR3 coding DNA: TGTGCCATCAGTGTGTCGGACCAAGAGACCCAGTACTTC. Encoded protein: CAISVSDQETQYF. The V call is TRBV10-3, the J call TRBJ2-5; D is ambiguous. Germline lookup yields CDR1 ENHRY and CDR2 SYGVKD. With 4 bases removed from V and 0 bases from J, the gap between germline ends came to 6 bases. This CDR3 contains 13 residues.

V and J are TRBV5-5 and TRBJ2-5, with a weak D call TRBD1 (5 bases). V shed 1 base and J shed 5 bases, with 9 bases lying between them. There are 13 residues in the CDR3. In germline, CDR1 is SGHKS, CDR2 YYEKEE (reference sequence). In DNA form, the CDR3 reads TGTGCCAGCAGCTTGTACAGGTCGGAGACCCAGTACTTC. Translation gives CASSLYRSETQYF. The whole variable domain, remainder taken from reference TRBV5-5 and TRBJ2-5, is DAGVTQSPTHLIKTRGQQVTLRCSPISGHKSVSWYQQVLGQGPQFIFQYYEKEERGRGNFPDRFSARQFPNYSSELNVNALLLGDSALYLCASSLYRSETQYFGPGTRLLVL.

The sample holds a few counts of this clonotype. The V call is TRBV6-5, the J call TRBJ1-5, with D perhaps matching TRBD1 (5 bases). CDR3 size: 15 residues. The germline gives CDR1 MNHEY, CDR2 SVGAGI. With 10 bases removed from V and 0 bases from J, the gap between germline ends came to 16 bases. Here the CDR3 reads CAISLRGDSNQPQHF. CDR3 in DNA: TGTGCCATCTCTCTGCGGGGGGATAGCAATCAGCCCCAGCATTTT.

V is TRBV3-1 and J is TRBJ2-2, with 10 bases fitting TRBD1. Germline loops: CDR1 LGHDT, CDR2 YNNKEL (reference sequence). The CDR3 length is 16 residues. V gave up 4 bases and J gave up 6 bases; unmatched junction bases: 8. As DNA, the CDR3 is TGTGCCAGCAGCCCACGACAGGGGGCCTTTCCCGGGGAGCTGTTTTTT. This codes for CASSPRQGAFPGELFF.

A few counts support this clonotype. The chain couples TRBV5-1 to TRBJ2-7, with D hard to call. The CDR3 has 15 residues. The germline gives CDR1 SGHRS, CDR2 YFSETQ. V was pared by 4 bases and J by 5 bases, with 19 bases between. CDR3 nucleotide sequence: TGCGCCAGCAGCCGCGATGGGTATGGCCGGGACGAGCAGTACTTC. Its protein is CASSRDGYGRDEQYF.

This clonotype has at least ten counts. This chain joins TRBV7-9 and TRBJ2-7; 8 bases fit TRBD1. This CDR3 contains 13 residues. Losses at the gene ends were 5 bases for V and 5 bases for J; bases not matched to a gene: 5. CDR1 SEHNR and CDR2 FQNEAQ come from the germline V gene (reference sequence). The CDR3 region has the DNA TGTGCCAGCAGCCCCCCAGGGGGCCACGAGCAGTACTTC. Encoded protein: CASSPPGGHEQYF.

Many counts were recorded for this clonotype. The CDR3 DNA follows: TGCGCCAGCAGCTCGCGGACGGACCTCGTCCTGACTTTC. Its protein product is CASSSRTDLVLTF. The chain couples TRBV5-1 to TRBJ2-6; D uncertain. The germline gives CDR1 SGHRS, CDR2 YFSETQ. This CDR3 region has 13 residues. V was clipped by 3 bases and J by 12 bases, with 13 bases between them.

The sample holds many counts of this clonotype. The gene calls are TRBV7-9 and TRBJ1-1; D call uncertain. Germline CDR1 SEHNR, CDR2 FQNEAQ (reference sequence). CDR3 length equals 11 residues. V lost 8 bases, J lost 1 base, and 5 bases lay in between. CDR3 DNA sequence: TGTGCCAGCCGCACGAACACTGAAGCTTTCTTT. Protein product: CASRTNTEAFF. The whole variable domain, filled in from reference TRBV7-9 and TRBJ1-1, reads DTGVSQNPRHKITKRGQNVTFRCDPISEHNRLYWYRQTLGQGPEFLTYFQNEAQLEKSRLLSDRFSAERPKGSFSTLEIQRTEQGDSAMYLCASRTNTEAFFGQGTRLTVV.